The present T cell receptor beta chain was sequenced within a study of shared clonotypes between healthy human individuals. The V end lost 0 bases, the J end lost 6 bases, and 13 bases lay between the germline ends. There are 14 residues in the CDR3. Germline CDR1 SGHRS, CDR2 YFSETQ. Each subset's genomic DNA was shared equally among a number of immunoSEQ plates. The repertoire was sequenced with immunoSEQ multiplex PCR; TCRdb's copy has only in-frame clones and lacks some. Among more than 400,000 clones listed, over 70% were seen once. This clone was seen repeatedly, ten times or more. This same CDR3 is encoded by further DNA sequences in the sample.

The origin of this receptor is a woman in her 40s in good health. Some clones in this sample may be carry-over from other donors' samples. The specimen sequenced was PBMCs. The rearrangement joins TRBV5-1 to TRBJ2-7; D gene ambiguous. The CDR3 spells CASSLASVRSEQYF. CDR3 nucleotide sequence: TGCGCCAGCAGCTTGGCCAGTGTTAGGTCCGAGCAGTACTTC. The variable domain in full, completed from reference TRBV5-1 and TRBJ2-7, reads KAGVTQTPRYLIKTRGQQVTLSCSPISGHRSVSWYQQTPGQGLQFLFEYFSETQRNKGNFPGRFSGRQFSNSRSEMNVSTLELGDSALYLCASSLASVRSEQYFGPGTRLTVT.